The clone carrying this TCR beta chain was observed a handful of times. Its antigen is unidentified. The data are from a study of cytomegalovirus exposure and HLA in healthy donors. The method was immunoSEQ multiplex PCR; TCRdb's version includes in-frame clones alone and lacks a portion of them. The sample consists of 50,000 or so clones, 85% to 95% of them appearing once. V shed 2 bases, J shed 2 bases, and the junction held 3 bases outside the gene matches. The CDR3 spans 15 residues. Germline loops: CDR1 SGHNT, CDR2 YYREEE (reference sequence). Findings and limits, study-wide: The authors listed some 150 TCR beta chains as cytomegalovirus-associated.

Sequenced input: PBMCs. The sequence was obtained from a man between 18 and 29 years old in good health and CMV-seronegative. The chain combines TRBV5-4 with TRBJ2-2; 7 bases map to TRBD2. CDR3 sequence reads: CASSFSSGNTGELFF. In nucleotides, the CDR3 is TGTGCCAGCAGCTTTTCTAGCGGTAACACCGGGGAGCTGTTTTTT.